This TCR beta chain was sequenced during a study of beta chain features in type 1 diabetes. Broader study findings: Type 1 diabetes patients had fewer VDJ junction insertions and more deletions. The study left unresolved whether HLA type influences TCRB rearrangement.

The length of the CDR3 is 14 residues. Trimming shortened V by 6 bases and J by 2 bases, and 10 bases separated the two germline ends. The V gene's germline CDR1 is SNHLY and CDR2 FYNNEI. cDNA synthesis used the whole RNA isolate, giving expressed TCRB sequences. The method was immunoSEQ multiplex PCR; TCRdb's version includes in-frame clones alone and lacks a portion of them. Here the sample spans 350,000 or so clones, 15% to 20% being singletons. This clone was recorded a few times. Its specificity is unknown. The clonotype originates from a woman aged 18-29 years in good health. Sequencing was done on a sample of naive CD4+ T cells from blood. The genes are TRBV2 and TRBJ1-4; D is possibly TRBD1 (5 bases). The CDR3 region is CASSETVTNEKLFF. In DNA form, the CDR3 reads TGTGCCAGCAGCGAGACAGTGACTAATGAAAAACTGTTTTTT.